These T cell receptor beta chains were read from a single sample in a study of blood T cell repertoires in COVID-19. Here immunoSEQ multiplex PCR was the method, and the copy in TCRdb shows in-frame clones only, minus some. The sample has about 240,000 clones; 88% are singletons. The specimen sequenced was peripheral blood. All receptors derive from a woman in her 30s with acute or convalescent COVID-19. The CDR3 runs from the conserved cysteine through the conserved F or W. D genes are given only for firm matches. Not every row has a clone size; where given, it reads once, few, many or a size class.

>TRBD1|few|TRBJ2-7|TRBV10-1
CAISLTGYKPTYEQYF
TGCGCCATCAGCCTGACAGGGTATAAACCAACCTACGAGCAGTACTTC
>NA|NA|TRBJ2-6|TRBV5-1
CASSLEGGLSGANVLTF
TGCGCCAGCAGCTTAGAGGGAGGCCTCTCTGGGGCCAACGTCCTGACTTTC
>NA|NA|TRBJ1-2|TRBV29-1
CSSRGGNGYTF
TGCAGCAGTCGGGGGGGGAATGGCTACACCTTC
>NA|NA|TRBJ2-7|TRBV29-1
CSVGGQTYEQYF
TGCAGCGTTGGGGGGCAGACCTACGAGCAGTACTTC
>TRBD1|NA|TRBJ1-2|TRBV6-2/TRBV6-3
CASSHGQGHTF
TGTGCCAGCAGTCACGGACAGGGACACACCTTC
>TRBD1|NA|TRBJ2-3|TRBV24-1
CATSNRGSTDTQYF
TGTGCCACCAGCAACAGGGGAAGCACAGATACGCAGTATTTT
>TRBD1|NA|TRBJ1-5|TRBV19
CASRPAGTDYQPQHF
TGTGCCAGTAGGCCCGCTGGGACAGATTATCAGCCCCAGCATTTT
>TRBD2|NA|TRBJ2-1|TRBV4-3
CASSQERNSGYNEQFF
TGCGCCAGCAGCCAAGAACGGAATAGCGGGTACAATGAGCAGTTCTTC
>NA|few|TRBJ1-2|TRBV30
CAWSVTGLANYGYTF
TGTGCCTGGAGTGTAACGGGGTTAGCTAACTATGGCTACACCTTC
>NA|NA|TRBJ1-3|TRBV19
CASSMGLGSGNTIYF
TGTGCCAGTAGTATGGGACTGGGCTCTGGAAACACCATATATTTT
>TRBD1|NA|TRBJ1-3|TRBV3-1/TRBV3-2
CASSTRHDRERLSGNTIYF
TGTGCCAGCAGCACCCGGCACGACAGGGAACGTCTCTCTGGAAACACCATATATTTT
>TRBD2|NA|TRBJ2-7|TRBV6-6
CASSHFGTGGEQYF
TGTGCCAGCAGCCACTTCGGTACGGGAGGCGAGCAGTACTTC
>TRBD1|NA|TRBJ1-2|TRBV5-6
CASSEDRIYGYTF
TGTGCCAGCAGTGAGGACAGGATCTATGGCTACACCTTC
>TRBD1|NA|TRBJ1-2|TRBV10-3
CAISGTGMSANYGYTF
TGTGCCATCTCCGGGACAGGGATGAGTGCTAACTATGGCTACACCTTC
>TRBD1|NA|TRBJ2-5|TRBV7-9
CASIQPGQGDVETQYF
TGTGCCAGCATCCAACCGGGACAGGGGGATGTGGAGACCCAGTACTTC
>NA|NA|TRBJ1-3|TRBV15
CATSREGGPLSGNTIYF
TGTGCCACCAGCAGAGAGGGGGGGCCCCTCTCTGGAAACACCATATATTTT
>TRBD2|few|TRBJ2-1|TRBV11-3
CASSDFGTINEQFF
TGTGCCAGCAGCGACTTCGGGACTATCAATGAGCAGTTCTTC
>TRBD1|NA|TRBJ1-5|TRBV30
CAWSQGAHQPQHF
TGTGCCTGGAGCCAGGGGGCTCATCAGCCCCAGCATTTT
>NA|NA|TRBJ2-7|TRBV5-4
CASSLTSAGEQYF
TGTGCCAGCAGCTTGACCTCCGCGGGCGAGCAGTACTTC
>NA|NA|TRBJ2-7|TRBV14
CASSQASGIFPFGNEQYF
TGTGCCAGCAGCCAAGCCTCAGGGATTTTCCCTTTTGGGAACGAGCAGTACTTC
>NA|NA|TRBJ2-1|TRBV10-1
CASRRGENEQFF
TGCGCCAGCAGGCGTGGTGAAAATGAGCAGTTCTTC
>NA|NA|TRBJ2-5|TRBV5-1
CASSLGRAEETQYF
TGCGCCAGCAGCTTGGGCAGGGCCGAAGAGACCCAGTACTTC
>NA|once|TRBJ2-3|TRBV9
CASSVAGNPTDTQYF
TGTGCCAGCAGCGTAGCCGGGAACCCCACAGATACGCAGTATTTT
>NA|NA|TRBJ1-1|TRBV25-1
CASSELLSNEAFF
TGTGCCAGCAGTGAACTTCTATCGAATGAAGCTTTCTTT
>TRBD1|NA|TRBJ1-2|TRBV6-2/TRBV6-3
CASSSDRGHGYTF
TGTGCCAGCAGTTCGGACAGGGGGCATGGCTACACCTTC
>NA|NA|TRBJ2-1|TRBV19
CASKLREQYNEQFF
TGTGCCAGTAAATTACGGGAGCAGTACAATGAGCAGTTCTTC
>NA|NA|TRBJ2-3|TRBV27
CASSLSGGHGFTDTQYF
TGTGCCAGCAGTTTATCAGGGGGACACGGATTCACAGATACGCAGTATTTT
>NA|NA|TRBJ1-5|TRBV12-3/TRBV12-4
CASSLYSNQPQHF
TGTGCCAGCAGTTTATATAGCAATCAGCCCCAGCATTTT
>NA|NA|TRBJ1-1|TRBV10-2
CASSHTPTEAFF
TGCGCCAGCAGCCATACACCAACTGAAGCTTTCTTT
>NA|NA|TRBJ2-1|TRBV4-3
CASSQGLARAQFF
TGCGCCAGCAGCCAAGGCCTAGCGAGGGCCCAGTTCTTC
>NA|NA|TRBJ1-5|TRBV30
CAWSVAGKQPQHF
TGTGCCTGGAGTGTCGCAGGGAAACAGCCCCAGCATTTT
>TRBD2|NA|TRBJ2-1|TRBV11-3
CASSLGSGRAYNEQFF
TGTGCCAGCAGCTTAGGTAGCGGGAGGGCCTACAATGAGCAGTTCTTC
>TRBD1|NA|TRBJ2-1|TRBV30
CAWSEGQGARGQFF
TGTGCCTGGAGTGAGGGACAGGGGGCAAGAGGGCAGTTCTTC
>NA|NA|TRBJ2-1|TRBV7-3
CASSSQGGEQFF
TGTGCCAGCAGCAGCCAAGGAGGTGAGCAGTTCTTC
>NA|NA|TRBJ2-7|TRBV29-1
CSVDGGSSYEQYF
TGCAGCGTTGATGGCGGTAGCTCCTACGAGCAGTACTTC
>NA|NA|TRBJ2-1|TRBV2
CASSGGTGSSYNEQFF
TGTGCCAGCAGTGGGGGAACAGGGAGCTCCTACAATGAGCAGTTCTTC
>NA|few|TRBJ1-4|TRBV7-9
CASSLHRSGEKLFF
TGTGCCAGCAGCTTACACAGGTCGGGTGAAAAACTGTTTTTT
>TRBD1|NA|TRBJ1-2|TRBV7-9
CASSLVDREFRGYTF
TGTGCCAGCAGCTTAGTGGACAGGGAATTCCGTGGCTACACCTTC
>TRBD1|NA|TRBJ2-7|TRBV6-2/TRBV6-3
CASSFTPGTGDYEQYF
TGTGCCAGCAGTTTCACCCCCGGGACAGGGGACTACGAGCAGTACTTC
>NA|once|TRBJ2-3|TRBV30
CAWSPGQSDTQYF
TGTGCCTGGAGTCCAGGACAATCAGATACGCAGTATTTT
>NA|NA|TRBJ2-5|TRBV11-2
CASSPIADSYETQYF
TGTGCCAGCAGCCCGATCGCGGACAGTTACGAGACCCAGTACTTC
>NA|NA|TRBJ2-2|TRBV6-2/TRBV6-3
CASSYSTENTGELFF
TGTGCCAGCAGTTACTCGACAGAGAACACCGGGGAGCTGTTTTTT
>NA|once|TRBJ2-5|TRBV18
CASSPSGVEETQYF
TGTGCCAGCTCACCCTCAGGGGTGGAAGAGACCCAGTACTTC
>NA|NA|TRBJ2-1|TRBV3-1/TRBV3-2
CASSQTPYNEQFF
TGTGCCAGCAGCCAAACTCCTTACAATGAGCAGTTCTTC
>NA|NA|TRBJ1-2|TRBV6-5
CASSNTGSNYGYTF
TGTGCCAGCAGTAATACAGGGTCTAACTATGGCTACACCTTC